This T cell receptor (beta chain) was recovered during a study of response to subunit inactivated influenza vaccine. Overall study results and limits: The study's authors posited that every seasonal influenza vaccination enlists few new T cells.

V gave up 5 bases and J gave up 9 bases, with 14 bases separating them. The CDR3 runs 13 residues. From germline, CDR1 is MNHEY and CDR2 SVGEGT. Notes on this clonotype: Antigen: not known.

Each CDR3 protein gets one entry after TCRdb re-called the RT-PCR reads with MiXCR. The data show roughly 630,000 distinct CDR3 sequences, 12% to 15% seen once. This specimen was PBMCs from blood, taken 14 days before vaccination. The V and J genes are TRBV6-2 or TRBV6-3 and TRBJ1-5, with D possibly TRBD1 on 6 matching bases. This clonotype was sampled from a man between 45 and 60 years old who received an inactivated influenza vaccine. The CDR3 DNA is TGTGCCAGCAGTAAACAGGGTTCGCTGCCCCAGCATTTT. It translates to CASSKQGSLPQHF.